These 18 T cell receptor beta chains were sequenced from one sample in a study of T cell repertoires in breast cancer. Unpaired genes were suppressed by blocking oligonucleotides during a second nested PCR. TCRdb called the emulsion pairing reads again in MiXCR, with one record for every CDR3 protein. The table lists roughly 40,000 distinct CDR3 sequences, roughly 44% of them singletons. Primers covering all TCR V genes were used in emulsion RT-PCR on CD8+ T cells. The sample comprised CD8+ T cells. The receptors derive from a pool of human donors with breast cancer or a healthy control (not recorded which).

This chain uses TRBV3-1 with TRBJ2-7; no clear D gene. This CDR3 has 14 residues. V was pared by 1 base and J by 4 bases, with 11 bases between. CDR1 LGHDT and CDR2 YNNKEL come from the germline V gene (reference sequence). CDR3 sequence reads: CASSQASLLYEQYF. Written as DNA, the CDR3 is TGTGCCAGCAGCCAAGCAAGCCTCCTATACGAGCAGTACTTC.

This clonotype was recorded once. At one of its ends the junction is not consistent with the germline gene, which may arise from a read error. The rearrangement links TRBV6-5 to TRBJ1-2; D perhaps matches TRBD1 (5 bases). This CDR3 is 15 amino acids long. The germline CDR1 and CDR2 sequences are MNHEY and SVGAGI. The CDR3 region has the DNA TGCGCCAGCAGTACCCTCAACAGGAAGAAAAACGGCTACACCTTC. Amino acids: CASSTLNRKKNGYTF.

This clonotype was counted between two and nine times. The chain carries TRBV20-1 and TRBJ1-5, with 9 bases identical to TRBD1. Trimming took 3 bases from V and 6 from J; bases not matched to a gene: 3. Germline lookup yields CDR1 DFQATT and CDR2 SNEGSKA (reference sequence). The CDR3 runs 13 residues. The CDR3 DNA is TGCAGTGCTAGCGACAGGGGGGGTCAGCCCCAGCATTTT. Amino acid sequence: CSASDRGGQPQHF.

V usage is TRBV2 and J usage is TRBJ1-3, with D perhaps matching TRBD1 (6 bases). Germline values: CDR1 SNHLY, CDR2 FYNNEI. V was trimmed by 4 bases and J by 4 bases, leaving 11 bases between them. The CDR3 extends over 14 amino acids. CDR3 residues: CASSVQGRGNTIYF. CDR3 in DNA: TGTGCCAGCAGTGTACAGGGCCGCGGAAACACCATATATTTT.

This chain's CDR3 is CASSLAADSYNEQFF. As DNA, the CDR3 is TGTGCCAGCAGCTTAGCAGCGGATTCCTACAATGAGCAGTTCTTC. This sequence joins TRBV7-3 and TRBJ2-1, with D perhaps TRBD2 (5 bases). CDR1 is SGHTA, CDR2 FQGTGA, per germline. This CDR3 has 15 amino acids. Between the trimmed V and J ends, which lost 2 bases and 1 base, there was a span of 9 bases.

The rearrangement joins TRBV15 to TRBJ2-1, with 13 bases aligning to TRBD2. Germline CDR1 is LNHNV and CDR2 is YYDKDF (reference sequence). V was clipped by 3 bases and J by 9 bases; unmatched bases: 11. The CDR3 is 17 residues long. The CDR3 coding sequence is TGTGCCACCAGCAGGGGGGTCGGGACTAGCGGGATAGGTGAGCAGTTCTTC. As protein: CATSRGVGTSGIGEQFF.

This clonotype was detected a few times. V gene TRBV6-2 or TRBV6-3 combines with J gene TRBJ2-5; possibly TRBD1 or TRBD2 for D (6 bases each). The V gene's germline CDR1 is MNHEY and CDR2 SVGEGT. Trimming shortened V by 0 bases and J by 2 bases, and 10 bases separated the two germline ends. This CDR3 contains 15 residues. CDR3 DNA: TGTGCCAGCAGTTACTCGTGGGGGGCGCAAGAGACCCAGTACTTC. This sequence encodes CASSYSWGAQETQYF.

The rearrangement joins TRBV6-7 to TRBJ2-7; 7 bases agree with TRBD1. TRBV6-7 is flagged as an ORF with uncertain function. Trimming at V came to 0 bases and at J to 6 bases, leaving 11 bases not matched to a gene. The CDR3 has 16 amino acids. The CDR3 is CASSYSRTGSISEQYF. Here the CDR3 DNA reads TGTGCCAGCAGTTACTCCCGGACAGGTAGTATTAGCGAGCAGTACTTC.

This rearrangement joins TRBV29-1 to TRBJ1-5; D is uncertain. Trimming shortened V by 4 bases and J by 4 bases, and 8 bases separated the two germline ends. The CDR3 consists of 12 residues. Germline CDR1 is SQVTM and CDR2 is ANQGSEA. The DNA for the CDR3 is TGCAGCGTTGGAGGGCTTAATCAGCCCCAGCATTTT. Its protein product is CSVGGLNQPQHF.

This chain joins TRBV6-1 and TRBJ1-1, with D uncertain. Germline V gene data show CDR1 as MNHNS and CDR2 as SASEGT. The CDR3 extends over 13 amino acids. V lost 8 bases to trimming and J lost 3 bases, with 13 bases between them. CDR3 residues: CASGPPGDTEAFF. As DNA, the CDR3 is TGTGCCAGCGGTCCGCCGGGTGACACTGAAGCTTTCTTT.

This clonotype was detected only a few times. The CDR3 coding sequence is TGTGCCAGCAGCTTGGGAGGTGGTGCCGGTGAGCAGTTCTTC. Protein: CASSLGGGAGEQFF. The chain is built from TRBV5-4 and TRBJ2-1, with D hard to call. Per the germline V gene, CDR1 is SGHNT and CDR2 is YYREEE (reference sequence). CDR3 length: 14 amino acids. Trimming shortened V by 0 bases and J by 9 bases, and 13 bases separated the two germline ends.

Regarding this clonotype: This may come from a read error, since a much larger clone is one base off. V usage is TRBV28 and J usage is TRBJ2-1; possible D gene TRBD1, 5 bases. The germline V gene encodes CDR1 MDHEN and CDR2 SYDVKM. The germline V and J ends were trimmed by 8 bases and 10 bases, with 18 bases remaining between them. The CDR3 covers 13 residues. CDR3 DNA: TGTGCCAGCGCCCAAGGGGTAACCAAAGAGCAGTTCTTC. It yields the protein CASAQGVTKEQFF.

Worth noting for this clonotype: One junction end disagrees with the germline gene, perhaps due to a read error. The chain couples TRBV5-1 to TRBJ1-1; D unclear. Germline values: CDR1 SGHRS, CDR2 YFSETQ. The CDR3 is made up of 13 amino acids. The CDR3 DNA follows: TGCGCCAGCAGCCCGGCGGTGAACACTAAAGCTTTCTTT. Translating it yields CASSPAVNTKAFF.

The CDR3 nucleotides are TGCAGTGTCGATCGCAGGGGGTCGGGCACTGAAGCTTTCTTT. It translates to CSVDRRGSGTEAFF. This rearrangement joins TRBV20-1 to TRBJ1-1; 7 nucleotides align to TRBD1. Germline CDR1 reads DFQATT; CDR2 reads SNEGSKA (reference sequence). This CDR3 has 14 residues. J gave up 4 bases and V 7 bases, and 12 bases lay outside the gene matches.

V gene TRBV6-2 or TRBV6-3 combines with J gene TRBJ1-3, with no clear D. The CDR3 is made up of 17 amino acids. CDR1 is MNHEY and CDR2 is SVGEGT in the germline V gene. The V end lost 0 bases, the J end lost 0 bases, and 12 bases lay between the germline ends. CDR3 coding DNA: TGTGCCAGCAGTTACTCTGGGAGCCGGTACTCTGGAAACACCATATATTTT. Protein sequence: CASSYSGSRYSGNTIYF.

The gene calls are TRBV20-1 and TRBJ2-7; unclear D gene. Trimming removed 0 bases at V and 4 bases at J, with 4 bases between. The CDR3 is 11 amino acids. The V gene's germline CDR1 is DFQATT and CDR2 SNEGSKA (reference sequence). CDR3 sequence: CSARDQYEQYF. The CDR3 bases are TGCAGTGCTAGAGACCAGTACGAGCAGTACTTC.

The genes are TRBV28 and TRBJ2-7; 7 nucleotides line up with TRBD1. V gave up 6 bases and J gave up 3 bases; unmatched junction bases: 8. Germline V gives CDR1 MDHEN, CDR2 SYDVKM. This CDR3 spans 14 amino acids. The CDR3 nucleotides read TGTGCCAGCAGCTTACACAGGGGTCGCTACGAGCAGTACTTC. Amino acids: CASSLHRGRYEQYF.

This clonotype occurred a few times. V is TRBV20-1 and J is TRBJ2-7; 14 bases are shared with TRBD2. The germline CDR1 and CDR2 sequences are DFQATT and SNEGSKA (reference sequence). V shed 0 bases, J shed 6 bases, and the junction held 7 bases outside the gene matches. This CDR3 contains 16 residues. The CDR3 protein is CSAREWGLAGVREQYF. CDR3 bases: TGCAGTGCTAGAGAGTGGGGACTAGCGGGAGTTCGCGAGCAGTACTTC.